One and the same sample provided the 8 T cell receptor beta chains below, sequenced in a study of cytomegalovirus exposure and HLA in healthy donors. PCR primers comprised 60 Vbeta and 13 Jbeta primers. Sequencing used immunoSEQ multiplex PCR; TCRdb keeps in-frame clones, though not all of them. Among tens of thousands of clones listed, approximately 80% were seen once. What was sequenced was PBMCs. These receptors originate from a woman in her fifties or sixties in good health and CMV-seropositive.

The rearrangement links TRBV7-6 to TRBJ2-7, with D possibly TRBD1 on 5 matching bases. V was cut by 5 bases and J by 4 bases, with 15 bases left in between. This CDR3 has 14 residues. Germline CDR1 is SGHVS and CDR2 is FNYEAQ. CDR3: CASSPSGLRYEQYF. As DNA, the CDR3 is TGTGCCAGCAGCCCCTCAGGGTTGCGTTACGAGCAGTACTTC.

The V call is TRBV27, the J call TRBJ1-1, with D possibly being TRBD1 (6 bases). Trimming removed 5 bases at V and 5 bases at J, with 24 bases between. The CDR3 loop spans 17 amino acids. The germline V gene encodes CDR1 MNHEY and CDR2 SMNVEV (reference sequence). CDR3 bases: TGTGCCAGCAGTCCAATGGGGGGGCACGGGATGGGGACTGAAGCTTTCTTT. This codes for CASSPMGGHGMGTEAFF.

V is TRBV6-6 and J is TRBJ1-1; no clear D gene. V lost 0 bases to trimming and J lost 6 bases, with 8 bases between them. The CDR3 length is 13 residues. The germline V gene encodes CDR1 MNHNY and CDR2 SVGAGI (reference sequence). Here the CDR3 reads CASSYSSAAEAFF. DNA for the CDR3: TGTGCCAGCAGTTACTCCTCCGCAGCTGAAGCTTTCTTT.

A note on this clone: The junction differs from germline at one of its ends, possibly a read error. The chain combines TRBV7-9 with TRBJ1-3; TRBD1 agrees at 7 bases. This CDR3 contains 16 residues. The germline V gene encodes CDR1 SEHNR and CDR2 FQNEAQ (reference sequence). CDR3 coding DNA: TGTTCCAGCAGCCCCGACGAGACAGGGCCCGGAAACACCATATATTTT. As protein: CSSSPDETGPGNTIYF.

J is TRBJ2-3 and V is TRBV10-1; TRBD1 matches at 9 bases. Germline V gene sequence: CDR1 WNHNN, CDR2 SYGVQD (reference sequence). Losses at the gene ends were 4 bases for V and 4 bases for J; bases not matched to a gene: 6. This CDR3 has 15 amino acids. The chain's CDR3 is CASSVGQGVSDTQYF. The CDR3 coding sequence is TGCGCCAGCAGTGTGGGACAGGGCGTGTCAGATACGCAGTATTTT.

This clone has a single count. The chain links TRBV10-3 to TRBJ2-1, with D perhaps matching TRBD2 (6 bases). This CDR3 has 14 amino acids. V was shortened by 5 bases and J by 1 base, with 9 bases between the two germline ends. From germline, CDR1 is ENHRY and CDR2 SYGVKD. The CDR3 loop is CAISIAESYNEQFF. In nucleotides, the CDR3 is TGTGCCATCAGTATAGCGGAGTCCTACAATGAGCAGTTCTTC.

V usage is TRBV30 and J usage is TRBJ1-2; no firm D call. The CDR3 totals 10 residues. V lost 5 bases and J 1 base, leaving 2 bases between the germline ends. Germline V gene lookup returns CDR1 GTSNPN and CDR2 SVGIG (reference sequence). CDR3 DNA sequence: TGTGCCTGGCATAACTATGGCTACACCTTC. It specifies CAWHNYGYTF.

This clone has just a few counts. This CDR3 is also generated by other DNA sequences in the sample. The chain uses TRBV27 and TRBJ2-2; a weak D match, TRBD1 (6 bases). The ends were cut back, 3 bases at V and 2 bases at J, with 7 bases in the middle. The CDR3 has 14 residues. In germline, CDR1 is MNHEY, CDR2 SMNVEV (reference sequence). Here the CDR3 DNA reads TGTGCCAGCAGTTTGGGGGCTAACACCGGGGAGCTGTTTTTT. It specifies CASSLGANTGELFF.